The rows below give T cell receptor beta chains drawn from one sample of a study of spatial heterogeneity in lung cancer. TCRdb ran MiXCR on the 5' RACE reads and lists one entry per CDR3 protein. The table records 60,000 to 65,000 distinct CDR3 sequences, 8.4% of them present only once. The material sequenced was PBMCs, taken at surgery. The receptor source for this set is a female donor with early-stage non-small cell lung cancer. The CDR3 runs from the conserved cysteine through the conserved F or W. D genes are given only for firm matches. Clone size appears in some rows only: once, few, many, or a class for an expanded clone.

D gene,V gene,clone size,J gene,CDR3 protein,CDR3 DNA
-,TRBV28,-,TRBJ2-5,CASSLSGAPETQYF,TGTGCCAGCAGTTTATCGGGAGCTCCAGAGACCCAGTACTTC
-,TRBV9,many,TRBJ1-2,CASSVAGGTYGYTF,TGTGCCAGCAGCGTAGCAGGCGGTACCTATGGCTACACCTTC
-,TRBV20-1,few,TRBJ1-5,CSARSLNQPQHF,TGCAGTGCTAGGAGCCTGAATCAGCCCCAGCATTTT
-,TRBV14,-,TRBJ1-3,CASSQTSGVGNTIYF,TGTGCCAGCAGCCAGACGTCAGGAGTTGGAAACACCATATATTTT
TRBD2,TRBV25-1,few,TRBJ2-1,CASSYSSGSRNEQFF,TGTGCCAGCAGTTATAGTAGCGGGAGCCGGAATGAGCAGTTCTTC
-,TRBV6-2/TRBV6-3,many,TRBJ2-1,CASSFGGKTEQFF,TGTGCCAGCAGTTTTGGGGGAAAAACTGAGCAGTTCTTC
-,TRBV28,medium-sized,TRBJ1-3,CASSLSGLNTIYF,TGTGCCAGCAGTTTATCAGGGTTGAACACCATATATTTT
-,TRBV5-1,few,TRBJ2-1,CASSPGGPWDEQFF,TGCGCCAGCAGCCCGGGGGGCCCCTGGGATGAGCAGTTCTTC
TRBD1,TRBV5-1,many,TRBJ1-2,CASSLTFDRVPSNYGYTF,TGCGCCAGCAGCTTGACTTTCGACAGGGTACCGTCTAACTATGGCTACACCTTC
-,TRBV18,-,TRBJ1-5,CASSPAGKQPQHF,TGTGCCAGCTCACCCGCGGGGAAGCAGCCCCAGCATTTT
-,TRBV29-1,many,TRBJ2-1,CSVALAAVWDEQFF,TGCAGCGTTGCACTAGCAGCGGTTTGGGATGAGCAGTTCTTC
-,TRBV3-1,many,TRBJ2-3,CASSQELGDTQYF,TGTGCCAGCAGCCAAGAACTGGGAGATACGCAGTATTTT
TRBD2,TRBV6-5,-,TRBJ2-1,CASSYSGATSGKDEQFF,TGTGCCAGCAGTTACTCGGGGGCAACTAGCGGGAAAGATGAGCAGTTCTTC
TRBD1,TRBV7-8,many,TRBJ1-5,CASSPRAARGDQPQHF,TGTGCCAGCAGCCCACGGGCCGCCAGGGGGGATCAGCCCCAGCATTTT
TRBD2,TRBV9,few,TRBJ2-1,CASSELAGGYNEQFF,TGTGCCAGCAGCGAGCTAGCGGGGGGCTACAATGAGCAGTTCTTC
-,TRBV6-5,-,TRBJ2-7,CASSYEGGGPYEQYF,TGTGCCAGCAGTTACGAAGGGGGGGGGCCCTACGAGCAGTACTTC
-,TRBV7-6,many,TRBJ1-4,CASSLGSGAHEKLFF,TGTGCCAGCAGCTTAGGGTCAGGGGCTCATGAAAAACTGTTTTTT
-,TRBV7-8,many,TRBJ1-6,CASSLVKGTYNSPLHF,TGTGCCAGCAGCTTAGTTAAGGGGACTTATAATTCACCCCTCCACTTT
TRBD1,TRBV14,many,TRBJ2-7,CASSQTGGWSSYEQYF,TGTGCCAGCAGCCAGACAGGGGGCTGGAGCTCCTACGAGCAGTACTTC
TRBD1,TRBV5-1,many,TRBJ1-1,CASSFDRGDTEAFF,TGCGCCAGCAGCTTTGACAGGGGGGACACTGAAGCTTTCTTT
-,TRBV28,many,TRBJ2-3,CASSLLSSFSTDTQYF,TGTGCCAGCAGTTTACTAAGCAGTTTTAGCACAGATACGCAGTATTTT
-,TRBV3-1,medium-sized,TRBJ2-3,CASSVLAYRTDTQYF,TGTGCCAGCAGCGTCCTAGCTTACCGCACAGATACGCAGTATTTT
-,TRBV28,-,TRBJ2-3,CASSRVDYTDTQYF,TGTGCCAGCAGTCGCGTCGACTACACAGATACGCAGTATTTT
-,TRBV6-2/TRBV6-3,many,TRBJ2-1,CASSYRYNEQFF,TGTGCCAGCAGTTACCGGTACAATGAGCAGTTCTTC
-,TRBV28,many,TRBJ1-4,CASSLPGQRKTTNEKLFF,TGTGCCAGCAGTCTTCCGGGACAAAGGAAAACAACTAATGAAAAACTGTTTTTT
-,TRBV19,few,TRBJ2-7,CASSIGQSYEQYF,TGTGCCAGTAGTATCGGGCAGTCCTACGAGCAGTACTTC
-,TRBV28,many,TRBJ1-1,CASSTPPEAFF,TGTGCCAGCAGCACCCCTCCTGAAGCTTTCTTT
-,TRBV10-3,medium-sized,TRBJ1-5,CAISEEGIRQPQHF,TGTGCCATCAGTGAGGAGGGAATCCGACAGCCCCAGCATTTT
-,TRBV5-1,few,TRBJ1-2,CASSFLTDYGYTF,TGCGCCAGCAGCTTTTTAACAGACTATGGCTACACCTTC
-,TRBV29-1,-,TRBJ2-1,CSVDQEVRVHNNEQFF,TGCAGCGTTGACCAAGAGGTGAGGGTCCACAACAATGAGCAGTTCTTC
-,TRBV5-1,many,TRBJ1-2,CASSLVGDGYTF,TGCGCCAGCAGCTTGGTAGGGGATGGCTACACCTTC
-,TRBV12-3/TRBV12-4,many,TRBJ1-5,CASSYTPDQPQHF,TGTGCCAGCAGCTACACGCCGGATCAGCCCCAGCATTTT
-,TRBV28,many,TRBJ1-2,CASSLSTAYGYTF,TGTGCCAGCAGTTTATCGACAGCATATGGCTACACCTTC
-,TRBV3-1,many,TRBJ1-1,CASSQDRAGEKAFF,TGTGCCAGCAGCCAAGATCGGGCAGGGGAAAAAGCTTTCTTT
TRBD2,TRBV7-9,-,TRBJ2-1,CASSSQRGRSYNEQFF,TGTGCCAGCAGTTCCCAGCGGGGGCGGTCCTACAATGAGCAGTTCTTC
-,TRBV12-5,-,TRBJ1-2,CASGSTGYGYTF,TGTGCTAGTGGTTCGACAGGCTATGGCTACACCTTC
-,TRBV27,-,TRBJ1-6,CASSARGNSPLHF,TGTGCCAGCAGTGCCAGGGGTAATTCACCCCTCCACTTT
TRBD2,TRBV7-9,many,TRBJ2-3,CASSSGLAAYTQYF,TGTGCCAGCAGCTCGGGACTAGCGGCCTATACGCAGTATTTT
TRBD2,TRBV4-1,many,TRBJ2-5,CASSQEGLAGGLWETQYF,TGCGCCAGCAGCCAAGAAGGACTAGCGGGGGGCCTGTGGGAGACCCAGTACTTC
TRBD1,TRBV27,-,TRBJ2-1,CASRTGGFINEQFF,TGTGCCAGCAGGACAGGGGGCTTTATCAATGAGCAGTTCTTC
TRBD1,TRBV15,few,TRBJ1-3,CATSREWFSRTGVGNTIYF,TGTGCCACCAGCAGAGAATGGTTTAGTAGGACAGGGGTCGGAAACACCATATATTTT
TRBD1,TRBV9,many,TRBJ1-4,CASSARDRADEKLFF,TGTGCCAGCAGCGCCCGGGACAGGGCCGATGAAAAACTGTTTTTT
TRBD2,TRBV7-8,many,TRBJ2-3,CASSLPLGGGTTDTQYF,TGTGCCAGCAGCTTACCCCTCGGGGGGGGTACCACAGATACGCAGTATTTT
-,TRBV20-1,few,TRBJ2-1,CSARKGEAAYNEQFF,TGCAGTGCTAGGAAGGGGGAGGCGGCCTACAATGAGCAGTTCTTC
-,TRBV28,-,TRBJ2-3,CASSPSGHLTDTQYF,TGTGCCAGCAGTCCATCGGGACACCTCACAGATACGCAGTATTTT
TRBD2,TRBV3-1,-,TRBJ2-3,CASSHGGAGAQYF,TGTGCCAGCAGCCACGGAGGAGCGGGAGCGCAGTATTTT
-,TRBV6-1,many,TRBJ1-2,CASSEAPRGSSNYGYTF,TGTGCCAGCAGTGAAGCCCCCCGGGGCAGTTCTAACTATGGCTACACCTTC
-,TRBV6-5,-,TRBJ1-2,CASSYSASSLNGYTF,TGTGCCAGCAGTTACTCGGCATCGTCTTTAAATGGCTACACCTTC
-,TRBV20-1,-,TRBJ2-2,CSARDAQGGRNTGELFF,TGCAGTGCTAGAGATGCCCAGGGGGGCCGGAACACCGGGGAGCTGTTTTTT
TRBD1,TRBV9,many,TRBJ1-4,CASSPPGQGYEKLFF,TGTGCCAGCAGCCCTCCGGGACAGGGTTATGAAAAACTGTTTTTT
-,TRBV28,many,TRBJ2-7,CASSLYPGTYEQYF,TGTGCCAGCAGTTTATACCCGGGTACCTACGAGCAGTACTTC
TRBD1,TRBV2,-,TRBJ1-2,CASSGTGGSYGYTF,TGTGCCAGCAGTGGGACAGGGGGAAGCTATGGCTACACCTTC
-,TRBV12-3/TRBV12-4,few,TRBJ2-1,CASSFGGLAGHWPFF,TGTGCCAGCAGTTTTGGAGGTTTAGCCGGACACTGGCCGTTCTTC
-,TRBV6-6,many,TRBJ2-5,CASSYGGAHGETQYF,TGTGCCAGCAGTTACGGGGGGGCGCACGGGGAGACCCAGTACTTC